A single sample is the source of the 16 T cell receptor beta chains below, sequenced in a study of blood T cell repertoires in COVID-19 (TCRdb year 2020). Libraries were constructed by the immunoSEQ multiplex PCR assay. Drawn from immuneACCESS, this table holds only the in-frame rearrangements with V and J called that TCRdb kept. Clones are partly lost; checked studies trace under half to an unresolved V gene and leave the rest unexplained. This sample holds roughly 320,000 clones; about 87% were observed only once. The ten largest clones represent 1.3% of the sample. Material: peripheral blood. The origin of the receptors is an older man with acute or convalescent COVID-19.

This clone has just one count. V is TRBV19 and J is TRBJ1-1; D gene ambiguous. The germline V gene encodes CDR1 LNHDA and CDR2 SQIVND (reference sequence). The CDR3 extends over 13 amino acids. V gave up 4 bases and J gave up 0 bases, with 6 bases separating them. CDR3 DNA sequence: TGTGCCAGTAGTACCGGGGTGAACACTGAAGCTTTCTTT. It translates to CASSTGVNTEAFF.

The CDR3 protein is CASSQYSGSFGEQFF. The CDR3 bases are TGTGCCAGCAGCCAATACAGCGGGAGTTTCGGTGAGCAGTTCTTC. The chain joins TRBV11-2 to TRBJ2-1; 8 nucleotides match TRBD2. J was trimmed by 9 bases and V by 5 bases; bases with no gene match: 12. The germline V gene has CDR1 SGHAT and CDR2 FQNNGV. The CDR3 has 15 amino acids.

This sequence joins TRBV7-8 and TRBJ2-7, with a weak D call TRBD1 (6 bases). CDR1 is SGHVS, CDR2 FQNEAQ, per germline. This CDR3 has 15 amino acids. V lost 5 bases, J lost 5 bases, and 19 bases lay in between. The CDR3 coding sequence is TGTGCCAGCAGCCTTCAGGACAGATTAGGCAACGAGCAGTACTTC. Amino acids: CASSLQDRLGNEQYF.

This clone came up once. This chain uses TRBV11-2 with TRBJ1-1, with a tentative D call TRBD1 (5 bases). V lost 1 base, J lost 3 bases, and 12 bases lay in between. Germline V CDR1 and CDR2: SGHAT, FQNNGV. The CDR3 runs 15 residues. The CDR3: CASSLVSDSYTEAFF. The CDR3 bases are TGTGCCAGCAGCTTAGTTTCCGACAGCTACACTGAAGCTTTCTTT.

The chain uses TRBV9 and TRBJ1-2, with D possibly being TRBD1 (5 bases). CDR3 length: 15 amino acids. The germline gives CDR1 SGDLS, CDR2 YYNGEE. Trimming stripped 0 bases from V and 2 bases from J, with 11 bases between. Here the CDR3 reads CASSVGGSTNYGYTF. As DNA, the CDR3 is TGTGCCAGCAGCGTAGGGGGCAGTACGAACTATGGCTACACCTTC. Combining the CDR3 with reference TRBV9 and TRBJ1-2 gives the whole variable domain DSGVTQTPKHLITATGQRVTLRCSPRSGDLSVYWYQQSLDQGLQFLIQYYNGEERAKGNILERFSAQQFPDLHSELNLSSLELGDSALYFCASSVGGSTNYGYTFGSGTRLTVV.

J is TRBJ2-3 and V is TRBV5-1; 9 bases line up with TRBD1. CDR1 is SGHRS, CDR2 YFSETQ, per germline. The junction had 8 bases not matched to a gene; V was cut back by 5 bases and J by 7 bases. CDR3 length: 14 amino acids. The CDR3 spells CASSSGTGLNTQYF. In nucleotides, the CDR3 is TGCGCCAGCAGTTCCGGGACAGGGTTAAATACGCAGTATTTT.

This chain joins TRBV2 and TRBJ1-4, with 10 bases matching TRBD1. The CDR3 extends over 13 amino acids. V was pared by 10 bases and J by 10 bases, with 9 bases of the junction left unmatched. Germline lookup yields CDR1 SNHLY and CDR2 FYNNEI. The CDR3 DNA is TGTGCCATCGCGGACAGGGGGGACGGAAAACTGTTTTTT. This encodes CAIADRGDGKLFF.

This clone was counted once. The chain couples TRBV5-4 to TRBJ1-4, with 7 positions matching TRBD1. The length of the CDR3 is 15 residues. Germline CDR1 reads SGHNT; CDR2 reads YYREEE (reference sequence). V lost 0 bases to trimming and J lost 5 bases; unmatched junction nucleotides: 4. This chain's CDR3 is CASSLGQGTNEKLFF. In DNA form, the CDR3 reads TGTGCCAGCAGCTTGGGACAGGGCACCAATGAAAAACTGTTTTTT.

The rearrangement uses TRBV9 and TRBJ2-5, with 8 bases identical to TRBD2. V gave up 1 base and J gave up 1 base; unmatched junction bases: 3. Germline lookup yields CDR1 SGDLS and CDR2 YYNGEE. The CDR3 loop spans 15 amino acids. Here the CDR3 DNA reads TGTGCCAGCAGCGTAAAAGCGGGGGCCCAAGAGACCCAGTACTTC. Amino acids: CASSVKAGAQETQYF.

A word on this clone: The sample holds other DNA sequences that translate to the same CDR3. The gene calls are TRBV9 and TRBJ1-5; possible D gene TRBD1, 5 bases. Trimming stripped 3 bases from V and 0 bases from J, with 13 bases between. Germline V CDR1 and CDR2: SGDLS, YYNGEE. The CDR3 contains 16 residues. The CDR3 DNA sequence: TGTGCCAGCAGCGAGGGGCGGGGTGGTAGCAATCAGCCCCAGCATTTT. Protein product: CASSEGRGGSNQPQHF. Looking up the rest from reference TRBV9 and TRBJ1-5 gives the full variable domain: DSGVTQTPKHLITATGQRVTLRCSPRSGDLSVYWYQQSLDQGLQFLIQYYNGEERAKGNILERFSAQQFPDLHSELNLSSLELGDSALYFCASSEGRGGSNQPQHFGDGTRLSIL.

CDR3 region: CASSEEMGTSNSPLHF. The CDR3 nucleotides are TGTGCCAGCAGTGAAGAAATGGGGACAAGCAATTCACCCCTCCACTTT. The J gene is TRBJ1-6, the V gene TRBV2; tentatively, D is TRBD1 (6 bases). The V end lost 1 base, the J end lost 7 bases, and 14 bases lay between the germline ends. From germline, CDR1 is SNHLY and CDR2 FYNNEI. The CDR3 totals 16 residues.

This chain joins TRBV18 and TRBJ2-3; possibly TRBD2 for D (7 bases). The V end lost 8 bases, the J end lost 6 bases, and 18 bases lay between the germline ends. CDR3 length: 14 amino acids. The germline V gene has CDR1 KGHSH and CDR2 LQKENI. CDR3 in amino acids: CASPPRGGMDTQYF. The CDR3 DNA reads TGTGCCAGCCCCCCAAGGGGGGGCATGGATACGCAGTATTTT.

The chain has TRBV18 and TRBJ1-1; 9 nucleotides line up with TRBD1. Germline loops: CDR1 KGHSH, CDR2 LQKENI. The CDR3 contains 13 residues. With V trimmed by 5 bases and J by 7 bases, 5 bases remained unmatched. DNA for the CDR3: TGTGCCAGCTCATCCACAGGGGGCGTTGAAGCTTTCTTT. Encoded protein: CASSSTGGVEAFF.

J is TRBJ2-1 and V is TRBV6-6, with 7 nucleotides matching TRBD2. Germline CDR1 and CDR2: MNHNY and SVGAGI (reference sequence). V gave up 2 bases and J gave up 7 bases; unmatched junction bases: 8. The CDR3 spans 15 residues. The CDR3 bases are TGTGCCAGCAGTTACCGGGGGGAGCATCGTAATGAGCAGTTCTTC. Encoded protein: CASSYRGEHRNEQFF.

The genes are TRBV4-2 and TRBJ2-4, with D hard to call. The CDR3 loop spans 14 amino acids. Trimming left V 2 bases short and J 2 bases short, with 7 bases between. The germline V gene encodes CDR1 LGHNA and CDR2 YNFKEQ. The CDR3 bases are TGTGCCAGCAGCCAACCTGACTCCAAAAACATTCAGTACTTC. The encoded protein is CASSQPDSKNIQYF.

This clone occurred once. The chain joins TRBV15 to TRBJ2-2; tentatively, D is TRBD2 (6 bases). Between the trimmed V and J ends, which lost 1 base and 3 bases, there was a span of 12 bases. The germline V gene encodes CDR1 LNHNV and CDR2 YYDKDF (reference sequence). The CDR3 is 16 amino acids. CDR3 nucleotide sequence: TGTGCCACCAGCAGAGGTGCGGGGATCTACACCGGGGAGCTGTTTTTT. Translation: CATSRGAGIYTGELFF.